In this sample, the clone carrying this T cell receptor beta chain turned up a few times. Its antigen is as yet unknown. The CDR3 sequence is 17 residues long. From germline, CDR1 is WSHSY and CDR2 SAAADI. Trimming left V 4 bases short and J 3 bases short, with 21 bases between. 5'RACE with constant-segment primers yielded barcoded, UMI-tagged TCR alpha and TCR beta cDNA libraries. TCRdb reprocessed the 5' RACE reads via MiXCR and lists one record per CDR3 protein. The sample contains 400,000 to 500,000 distinct CDR3 sequences, over 15% of which appear only once. The data belong to a study of T-cell memory formation after mild COVID-19. Study-wide findings and caveats: Among clones contracting day 15 to 85, CD4/CD8 was balanced, whereas later expanders leaned CD4+. Among CD4+ contracting clones, most were CM and EM, and CD8+ ones EMRA. Pre-infection memory carried some responding clones, suggesting that cross-reactive memory joined.

The sequence was collected from an adult woman who had mild COVID-19 (a few samples of this study predate the infection). Cell type and time point are not known. The sample comprised PBMCs or a T cell subset sorted from them (not recorded which). The chain couples TRBV10-2 to TRBJ1-2; D may be TRBD1 (6 bases). The CDR3: CASSGRYGTQGDYGYTF. CDR3 DNA: TGCGCCAGCAGTGGAAGGTACGGGACACAAGGGGACTATGGCTACACCTTC.